Sequencing of this TCR beta chain was carried out in a study of a mutant IDH1 vaccine in newly diagnosed glioma. Turning to this clone: Its target is unknown.

Stated time point: week 11, during vaccination. It was 300 ug of mutant IDH1 20-mer peptide that made up each vaccine dose, given with topical imiquimod. Produced via immunoSEQ multiplex PCR; TCRdb's table is partial and in-frame only. The sample lists some 120,000 clones, just under 80% seen once, with less than 7% in the top ten. The receptor was isolated from a middle-aged man with glioma. Sequenced material: PBMCs, taken from a glioma patient whose treatment included an IDH1 peptide vaccine.

The CDR3 DNA is TGTGCCAGCAGCTTGGGGGCGGGAGGCCCCTACGAGCAGTACTTC. It translates to CASSLGAGGPYEQYF. The chain links TRBV5-6 to TRBJ2-7; 8 bases are a match to TRBD2. The CDR3 has 15 residues. From germline, CDR1 is SGHDT and CDR2 YYEEEE. V shed 0 bases and J 2 bases; nucleotides not matched to a gene: 4.